The 11 T cell receptor beta chains below were found in one sample sequenced in a study of T cells expressing NK-cell markers. Following a re-call of the 5' RACE reads, TCRdb has one entry per CDR3 protein and lacks DNA. The repertoire table contains a few hundred thousand distinct CDR3 sequences. Sequencing input: blood T cells: a sorted CD56 or NKG2C T cell subset, CD4+ or CD8+ T cells, or bulk PBMC T cells (not recorded which). The receptors here all came from a man aged 18-30 years in good health.

The chain links TRBV20-1 to TRBJ2-3; the TCRdb call, TRBD2, lacks DNA for checking. CDR1 DFQATT and CDR2 SNEGSKA come from the germline V gene (reference sequence). This CDR3 spans 15 amino acids. The CDR3 protein is CSAGGLAGVGGTQYF.

The chain joins TRBV3-1 to TRBJ2-1; TCRdb returns TRBD2, unconfirmable since there is no DNA. This CDR3 comprises 11 residues. Germline V gene data show CDR1 as LGHDT and CDR2 as YNNKEL (reference sequence). This chain's CDR3 is CASSPGLLQFF.

The genes are TRBV7-9 and TRBJ2-1; there is no DNA to check the TCRdb D call of TRBD1. The length of the CDR3 is 14 residues. Germline-derived CDR1 and CDR2 are SEHNR and FQNEAQ (reference sequence). CDR3 sequence reads: CASSMPGQDNEQFF.

CDR3 amino acids: CASAGLSYRDPKLSSYNEQFF. J is TRBJ2-1 and V is TRBV6-4; TCRdb reports TRBD1, a call that lacks DNA to check it against. The CDR3 runs 21 residues. CDR1 and CDR2 from the germline V gene are MRHNA and SNTAGT.

The gene calls are TRBV29-1 and TRBJ1-1; TCRdb proposes TRBD1, but this gene call is untestable without DNA. The CDR3 is made up of 14 amino acids. The germline gives CDR1 SQVTM, CDR2 ANQGSEA. CDR3 sequence reads: CSVDTGGSGTEAFF.

The chain links TRBV5-1 to TRBJ2-1; TCRdb reports TRBD1, a call that lacks DNA to check it against. The CDR3 is 14 residues long. Germline assignment: CDR1 SGHRS and CDR2 YFSETQ. This CDR3 reads CASSYETGSYEQFF.

The CDR3 region is CSVALSQITDTQYF. This chain uses TRBV29-1 with TRBJ2-3; TCRdb calls TRBD2, which cannot be checked without DNA. CDR1 is SQVTM, CDR2 ANQGSEA, per germline. The CDR3 consists of 14 residues.

The rearrangement links TRBV7-3 to TRBJ2-2; TCRdb names TRBD2, which stays unverified in the absence of DNA. The CDR3 has 18 residues. CDR1 SGHTA and CDR2 FQGTGA come from the germline V gene. The CDR3: CASSPTSGRADSSGELFF.

The rearrangement joins TRBV5-1 to TRBJ2-5; the TCRdb D gene call, TRBD2, has no DNA to confirm it. Per the germline V gene, CDR1 is SGHRS and CDR2 is YFSETQ. This CDR3 spans 15 amino acids. The CDR3 reads CASSSPGLAGETQYF.

The chain employs TRBV9 and TRBJ2-1; as DNA is missing, the TRBD2 call by TCRdb cannot be tested. This CDR3 is 15 amino acids long. Germline assignment: CDR1 SGDLS and CDR2 YYNGEE. The CDR3 region is CASSALAGDIDEQFF.

The chain recombines TRBV6-2 or TRBV6-3 with TRBJ2-1; TCRdb proposes TRBD2, but this gene call is untestable without DNA. Germline V gene sequence: CDR1 MNHEY, CDR2 SVGEGT. The CDR3 covers 15 residues. The CDR3 region is CASSYSGLASIEQFF.